This T cell receptor (beta chain) was found in a study of T cell responses to AZD1222 COVID-19 vaccine. Points from the study as a whole: At 160-218 and 743-854, vaccine-associated CD4 TCRs were dominant, and they spanned spike. At baseline, just a handful of AZD1222 recipients tested seropositive. Donors were largely white British and mainly female; clonal diversity was possibly underestimated.

This clone was picked up one time. Its cognate antigen is unknown. Germline V gene sequence: CDR1 MNHEY, CDR2 SMNVEV (reference sequence). The CDR3 has 14 residues. The V end lost 3 bases, the J end lost 2 bases, and 10 bases lay between the germline ends. The repertoire was sequenced with immunoSEQ multiplex PCR; TCRdb's copy has only in-frame clones and lacks some. This table holds approximately 200,000 clones, about 94% found once. This sequence joins TRBV27 and TRBJ1-2; D unresolved. The clonotype originates from an adult in good health. Sequenced here: peripheral blood, sampled on day 0 of AZD1222 vaccination. This CDR3 is CASSLARGNYGYTF. CDR3 nucleotides: TGTGCCAGCAGTTTGGCCCGCGGAAACTATGGCTACACCTTC.